The present TCR beta chain was sequenced within a study of glioma-infiltrating T cells after dendritic cell vaccination. Study in general: Dendritic cell vaccination trial patients had either newly diagnosed or recurrent glioblastoma. Dendritic cell vaccine was injected intradermally three times, biweekly.

Some clones are missing from TCRdb's copy, which holds only in-frame ones; the method was immunoSEQ multiplex PCR. The sample has 95,000 to 110,000 clones, about four fifths seen once; the top ten hold 9.5% to 15%. This clone was detected only a few times. Only patients with spare fresh-frozen tumor and over two years of follow-up were included. All glioblastoma patients lacked an isocitrate dehydrogenase mutation. This TCR was sampled from a human donor with glioblastoma. Sequencing used blood, obtained before dendritic cell vaccination.

The CDR3 sequence is CASSQGGGNTDTQYF. As DNA, the CDR3 is TGCGCCAGCAGCCAAGGTGGGGGGAACACAGATACGCAGTATTTT. J is TRBJ2-3 and V is TRBV4-1; tentatively, D is TRBD2 (6 bases). This CDR3 is 15 amino acids long. Trimming cost V 1 base and J 2 bases, with 10 bases left between them. Germline CDR1 MGHRA, CDR2 YSYEKL.